This TCR beta chain was found in a study of shared clonotypes between healthy human individuals. Study details: A donor's plate count was three for CD4 naive and three for CD4 memory; CD8 naive had two and CD8 memory one. Study-wide results and limits: About 5% of naive CD4 clonotypes were shared across several donors.

The protocol was immunoSEQ multiplex PCR, while the TCRdb copy is restricted to in-frame clones and leaves out a portion. The table lists more than 80,000 clones, approximately 61% of them singletons. The CDR3 runs to 18 residues. Germline assignment: CDR1 MDHEN and CDR2 SYDVKM. Deletions cut 0 bases from V and 3 bases from J, with 21 bases between. Adult Caucasians living in Nashville, Tennessee made up all of the donors. Notes on this clone: The target antigen is unknown.

Sequenced material: memory CD8+ T cells sorted from blood. Subset noted: CD45RO+ cells pooled with CCR7-negative TemRA cells. The TCR sequence derives from a young man in good health. This rearrangement joins TRBV28 to TRBJ2-7; the D gene is possibly TRBD2 (6 bases). The CDR3 sequence: CASSLWPPFASAHYEQYF. Written as DNA, the CDR3 is TGTGCCAGCAGTTTATGGCCACCCTTTGCTAGCGCCCACTACGAGCAGTACTTC.